Sequencing of this T cell receptor beta chain was carried out in a study of T-cell reconstitution after alpha-beta-depleted transplantation in children (TCRdb year 2016). At the level of the whole study: Using TCR repertoire profiling, the study quantitatively followed how T-cell immune reconstitution unfolded in children after TCRalphabeta/CD19-depleted allogeneic hematopoietic cell transplantation.

The cysteine opens and the phenylalanine closes a CDR3 of 14 amino acids. Of all the DNA, just the CDR3 is kept, 42 bases in frame from base 1. The germline V gene (reference sequence) sets CDR1 to SGHNT and CDR2 to YYREEE. Between the V and J ends, shortened by 0 bases and 0 bases respectively, the junction contains 6 bases. The table lists this clonotype with a few counts. What this receptor recognizes is not known. Base qualities are not at hand, and no much larger clone is one base apart. This sample's treatment or condition label indicates: allogeneic hematopoietic cell transplantation with graft depleted of TCRalphabeta T cells and CD19 B cells. TCRalphabeta/CD19-depleted allogeneic hematopoietic cell grafts were given to the transplant recipients, all of whom were children. The research as a whole found: In some patients, the high TCRbeta diversity seen at day 60 was put down to recipient T cells and intrathymic progenitors that had survived conditioning. Over subsequent months, a decline in hyperexpanded clone frequencies was noted, and after one year, T-cell counts and TCRbeta diversity were mostly ascribed to newly produced T cells. The apparently early alphabetaT-cell count recovery about two months after transplant was reportedly dependent on only several hundred rapidly expanded clones derived from non-depleted graft cells.

To prepare the library, PCR was applied. TCRdb lists the instrument as Illumina HiSeq 2500. TCR libraries were prepared with molecular barcoding, using unique molecular identifiers to normalize TCRbeta repertoire quantification. TCRdb trimmed public reads at Q25 via fastp, called clones via MiXCR and kept in-frame beta chains. For every CDR3 protein sequence, its rows merge into one entry that carries the most common genes and DNA. The sample records hundreds of thousands of distinct CDR3 sequences, roughly 11% of which are singletons. Roughly a quarter of the sample is in the top ten clones. This clonotype originated in a male patient between 2 and 15 years old who had a stem cell transplant for chronic granulomatous disease, so the T cells may come from the graft donor. The material sequenced was peripheral blood, taken 180 days after TCRalphabeta/CD19-depleted stem cell transplant. The rearranged chain carries TRBV5-4 and TRBJ1-2, with the D gene not confidently named. The CDR3 protein: CASSLVRTNYGYTF. The nucleotide sequence is TGTGCCAGCAGCTTGGTTCGGACTAACTATGGCTACACCTTC.